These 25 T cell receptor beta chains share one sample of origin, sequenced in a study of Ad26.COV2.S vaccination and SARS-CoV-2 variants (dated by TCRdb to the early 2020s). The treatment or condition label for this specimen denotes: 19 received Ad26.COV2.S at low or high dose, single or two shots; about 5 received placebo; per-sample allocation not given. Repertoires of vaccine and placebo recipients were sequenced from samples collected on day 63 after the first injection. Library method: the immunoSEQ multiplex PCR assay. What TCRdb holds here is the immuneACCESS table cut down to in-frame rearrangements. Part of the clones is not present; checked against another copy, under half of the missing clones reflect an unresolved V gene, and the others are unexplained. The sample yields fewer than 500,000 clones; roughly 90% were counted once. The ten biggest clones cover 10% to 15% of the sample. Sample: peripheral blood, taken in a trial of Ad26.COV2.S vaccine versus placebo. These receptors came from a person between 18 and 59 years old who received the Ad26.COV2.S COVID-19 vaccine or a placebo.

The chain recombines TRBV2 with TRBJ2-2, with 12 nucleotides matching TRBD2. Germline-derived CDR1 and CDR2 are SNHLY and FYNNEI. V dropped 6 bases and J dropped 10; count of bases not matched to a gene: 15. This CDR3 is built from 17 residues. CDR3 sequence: CASSLETGTSGPTELFF. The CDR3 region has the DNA TGTGCCAGCAGCCTTGAAACTGGGACTAGCGGGCCCACGGAGCTGTTTTTT.

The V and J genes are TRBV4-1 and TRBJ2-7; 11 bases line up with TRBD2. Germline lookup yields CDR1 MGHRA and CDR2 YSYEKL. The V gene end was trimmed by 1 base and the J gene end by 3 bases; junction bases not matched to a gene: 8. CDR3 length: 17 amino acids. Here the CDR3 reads CASSQAPLLAGDYEQYF. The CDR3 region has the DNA TGCGCCAGCAGCCAAGCCCCTTTACTAGCGGGAGACTACGAGCAGTACTTC.

The CDR3 spells CASSLGTSGRKGETQYF. The CDR3 DNA sequence: TGTGCCAGCAGCCTGGGGACTAGCGGGAGGAAGGGAGAGACCCAGTACTTC. This chain links TRBV5-6 with TRBJ2-5; TRBD2 agrees at 15 bases. Germline CDR1 and CDR2: SGHDT and YYEEEE. J gave up 4 bases and V 4 bases, and 8 bases lay outside the gene matches. This CDR3 has 17 amino acids.

CDR3 in DNA: TGTGCCAGCAGTGAAGTGGGCCTCACTAACTATGGCTACACCTTC. Translation gives CASSEVGLTNYGYTF. The chain couples TRBV2 to TRBJ1-2, with D hard to call. The CDR3 sequence is 15 residues long. Germline CDR1 reads SNHLY; CDR2 reads FYNNEI. V was cut by 1 base and J by 0 bases, with 9 bases left in between.

The CDR3 region has the DNA TGTGCCTGGAGCCTTACCTGGTTAGACACTGAAGCTTTCTTT. Amino acids: CAWSLTWLDTEAFF. The V and J genes are TRBV30 and TRBJ1-1; D gene uncertain. The CDR3 covers 14 residues. Germline values: CDR1 GTSNPN, CDR2 SVGIG (reference sequence). The germline V and J ends were trimmed by 3 bases and 3 bases, with 14 bases remaining between them.

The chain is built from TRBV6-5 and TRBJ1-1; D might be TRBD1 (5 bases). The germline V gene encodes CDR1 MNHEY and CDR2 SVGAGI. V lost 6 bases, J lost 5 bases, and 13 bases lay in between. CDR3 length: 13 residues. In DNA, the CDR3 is TGTGCCAGCAGAGCCCTTGGGGGGACTGAAGCTTTCTTT. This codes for CASRALGGTEAFF.

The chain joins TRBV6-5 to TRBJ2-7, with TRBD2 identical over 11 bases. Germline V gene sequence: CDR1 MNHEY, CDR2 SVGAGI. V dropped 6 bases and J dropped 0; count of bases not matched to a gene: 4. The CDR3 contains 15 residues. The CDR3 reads CASSIAGGLSYEQYF. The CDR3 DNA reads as TGTGCCAGCAGCATAGCGGGGGGGCTCTCCTACGAGCAGTACTTC.

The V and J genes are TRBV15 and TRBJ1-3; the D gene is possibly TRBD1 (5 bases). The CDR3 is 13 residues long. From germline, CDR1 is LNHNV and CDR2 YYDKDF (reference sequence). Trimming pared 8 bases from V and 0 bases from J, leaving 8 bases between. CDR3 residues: CATDGGSGNTIYF. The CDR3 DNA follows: TGTGCCACCGATGGGGGCTCTGGAAACACCATATATTTT.

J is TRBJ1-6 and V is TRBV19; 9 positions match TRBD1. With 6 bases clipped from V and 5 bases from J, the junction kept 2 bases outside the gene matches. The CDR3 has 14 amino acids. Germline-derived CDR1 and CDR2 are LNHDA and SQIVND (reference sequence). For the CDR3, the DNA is TGTGCCAGTAGAACAGGGGGCGATAATTCACCCCTCCACTTT. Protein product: CASRTGGDNSPLHF.

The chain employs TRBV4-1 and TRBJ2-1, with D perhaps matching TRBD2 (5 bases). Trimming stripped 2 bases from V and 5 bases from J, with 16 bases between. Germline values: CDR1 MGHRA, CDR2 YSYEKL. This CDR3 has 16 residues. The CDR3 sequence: CASSQRLLAQNNEQFF. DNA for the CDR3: TGCGCCAGCAGCCAAAGACTACTTGCCCAAAACAATGAGCAGTTCTTC.

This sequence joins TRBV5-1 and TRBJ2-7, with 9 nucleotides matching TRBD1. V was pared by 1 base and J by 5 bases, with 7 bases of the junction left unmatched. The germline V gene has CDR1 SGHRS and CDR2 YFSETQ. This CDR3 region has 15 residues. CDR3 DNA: TGCGCCAGCAGCTTGATAGGGACAGGGACCGACGAGCAGTACTTC. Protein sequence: CASSLIGTGTDEQYF.

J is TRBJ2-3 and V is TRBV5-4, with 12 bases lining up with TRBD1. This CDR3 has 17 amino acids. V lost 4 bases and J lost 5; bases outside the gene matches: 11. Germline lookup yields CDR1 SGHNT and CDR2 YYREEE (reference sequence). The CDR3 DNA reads TGTGCCAGCAGCCCCGAAGTTGGGACAGGGGGCATAGATACGCAGTATTTT. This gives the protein CASSPEVGTGGIDTQYF.

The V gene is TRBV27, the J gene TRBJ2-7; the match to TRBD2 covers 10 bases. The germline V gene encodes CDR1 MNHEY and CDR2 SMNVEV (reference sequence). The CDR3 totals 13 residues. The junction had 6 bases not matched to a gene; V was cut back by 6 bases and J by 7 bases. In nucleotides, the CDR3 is TGTGCCAGCAGCAGCGGGAGGGCTAGGGAGCAGTACTTC. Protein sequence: CASSSGRAREQYF.

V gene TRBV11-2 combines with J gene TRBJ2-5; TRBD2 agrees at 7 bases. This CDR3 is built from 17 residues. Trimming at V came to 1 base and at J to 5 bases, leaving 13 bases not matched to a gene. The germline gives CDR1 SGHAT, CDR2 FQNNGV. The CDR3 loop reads CASSLVAGGAGVETQYF. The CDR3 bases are TGTGCCAGCAGCTTAGTGGCGGGTGGTGCGGGAGTGGAGACCCAGTACTTC. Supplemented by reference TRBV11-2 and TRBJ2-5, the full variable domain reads EAGVAQSPRYKIIEKRQSVAFWCNPISGHATLYWYQQILGQGPKLLIQFQNNGVVDDSQLPKDRFSAERLKGVDSTLKIQPAKLEDSAVYLCASSLVAGGAGVETQYFGPGTRLLVL.

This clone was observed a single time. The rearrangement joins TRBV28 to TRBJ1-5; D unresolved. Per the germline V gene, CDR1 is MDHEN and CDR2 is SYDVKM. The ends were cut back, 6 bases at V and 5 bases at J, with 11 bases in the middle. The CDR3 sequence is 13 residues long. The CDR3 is CASRIDLYQPQHF. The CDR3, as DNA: TGTGCCAGCAGAATTGACCTGTATCAGCCCCAGCATTTT.

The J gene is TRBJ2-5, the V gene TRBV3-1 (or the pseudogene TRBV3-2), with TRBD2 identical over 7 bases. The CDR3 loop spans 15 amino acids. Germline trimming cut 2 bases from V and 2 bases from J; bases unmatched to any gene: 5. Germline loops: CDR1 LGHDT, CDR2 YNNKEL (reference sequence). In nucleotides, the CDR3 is TGTGCCAGCAGCCAACCTACTAGCGATCAAGAGACCCAGTACTTC. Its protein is CASSQPTSDQETQYF.

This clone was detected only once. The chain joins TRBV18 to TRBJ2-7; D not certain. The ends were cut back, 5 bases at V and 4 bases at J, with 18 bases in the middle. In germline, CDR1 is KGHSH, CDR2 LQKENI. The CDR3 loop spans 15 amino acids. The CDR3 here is CASSADVGSQYEQYF. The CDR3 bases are TGTGCCAGCTCAGCGGATGTAGGGTCCCAATACGAGCAGTACTTC.

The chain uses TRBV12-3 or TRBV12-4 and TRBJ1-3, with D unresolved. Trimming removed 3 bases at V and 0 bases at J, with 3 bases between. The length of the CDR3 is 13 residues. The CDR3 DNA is TGTGCCAGCAGTTTGGTCTCTGGAAACACCATATATTTT. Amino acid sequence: CASSLVSGNTIYF.

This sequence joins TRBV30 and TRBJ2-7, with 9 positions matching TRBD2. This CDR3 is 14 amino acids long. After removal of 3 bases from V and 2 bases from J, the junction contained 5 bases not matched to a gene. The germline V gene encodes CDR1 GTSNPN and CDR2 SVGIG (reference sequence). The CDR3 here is CAWSAGGGPYEQYF. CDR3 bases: TGTGCCTGGAGCGCGGGGGGGGGCCCCTACGAGCAGTACTTC.

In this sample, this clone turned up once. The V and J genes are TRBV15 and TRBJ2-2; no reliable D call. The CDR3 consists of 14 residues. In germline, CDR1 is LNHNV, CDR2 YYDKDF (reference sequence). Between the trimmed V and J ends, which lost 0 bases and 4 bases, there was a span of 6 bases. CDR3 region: CATSRDLGTGELFF. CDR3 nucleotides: TGTGCCACCAGCAGAGATTTGGGCACCGGGGAGCTGTTTTTT.

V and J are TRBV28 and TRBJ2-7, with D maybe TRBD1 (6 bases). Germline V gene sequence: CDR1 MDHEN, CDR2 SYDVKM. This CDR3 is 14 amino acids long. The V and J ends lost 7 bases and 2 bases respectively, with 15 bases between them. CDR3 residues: CASTLTGPTYEQYF. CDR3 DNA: TGTGCCAGCACCCTGACAGGACCGACCTACGAGCAGTACTTC.

The CDR3 DNA reads as TGTGCCAGCAGCTTGGACAGGGTGATACCCGGGGAGCTGTTTTTT. The encoded protein is CASSLDRVIPGELFF. The chain recombines TRBV7-9 with TRBJ2-2; 8 nucleotides match TRBD1. The CDR3 totals 15 residues. V dropped 3 bases and J dropped 6; count of bases not matched to a gene: 6. The germline gives CDR1 SEHNR, CDR2 FQNEAQ (reference sequence).

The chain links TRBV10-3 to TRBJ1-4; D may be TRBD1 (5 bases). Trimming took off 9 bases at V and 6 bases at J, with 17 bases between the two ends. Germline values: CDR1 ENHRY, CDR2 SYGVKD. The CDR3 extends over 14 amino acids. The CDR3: CAMSRGGSDEKLFF. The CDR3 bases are TGTGCCATGTCCCGCGGGGGATCCGATGAAAAACTGTTTTTT.

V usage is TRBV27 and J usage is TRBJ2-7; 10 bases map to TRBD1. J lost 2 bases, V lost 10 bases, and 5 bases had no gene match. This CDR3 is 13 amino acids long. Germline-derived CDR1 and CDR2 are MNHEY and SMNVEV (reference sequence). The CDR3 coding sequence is TGTGCCATCGGACAGGGGGGGGCCTACGAGCAGTACTTC. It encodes CAIGQGGAYEQYF.

The CDR3 region is CASSFGGEQFF. CDR3 in DNA: TGTGCCAGCAGCTTCGGAGGTGAGCAGTTCTTC. This chain connects TRBV5-4 to TRBJ2-1; possibly TRBD2 for D (5 bases). Germline CDR1 is SGHNT and CDR2 is YYREEE (reference sequence). V lost 2 bases to trimming and J lost 9 bases, with 6 bases between them. The CDR3 loop spans 11 amino acids.